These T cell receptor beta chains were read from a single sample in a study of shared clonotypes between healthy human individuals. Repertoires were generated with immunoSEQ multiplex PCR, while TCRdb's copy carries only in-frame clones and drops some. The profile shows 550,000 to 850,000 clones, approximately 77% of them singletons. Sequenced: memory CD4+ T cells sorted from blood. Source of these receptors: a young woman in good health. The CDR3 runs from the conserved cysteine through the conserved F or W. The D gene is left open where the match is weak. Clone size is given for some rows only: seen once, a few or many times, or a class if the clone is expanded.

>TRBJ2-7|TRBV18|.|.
TGTGCCAGCTCACCGAAGGCAGGGAGTAAAGAGCAGTACTTC
CASSPKAGSKEQYF
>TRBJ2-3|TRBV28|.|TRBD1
TGTGCCACCATAAACAGGGGTCCCCCAGATACGCAGTATTTT
CATINRGPPDTQYF
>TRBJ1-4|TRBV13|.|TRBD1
TGTGCCAGCAGCTCACGCAGGGGGAGAGGAACTAATGAAAAACTGTTTTTT
CASSSRRGRGTNEKLFF
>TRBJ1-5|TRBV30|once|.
TGTGCCTGGGCAAAAGACAGCAATCAGCCCCAGCATTTT
CAWAKDSNQPQHF
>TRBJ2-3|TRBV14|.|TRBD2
TGTGCCAGCAGCGCCCCGGGACTAGCGGGAGATACGCAGTATTTT
CASSAPGLAGDTQYF
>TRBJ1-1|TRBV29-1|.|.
TGCAGCGTTGCGGGCGGGAGGGTAAAGGGGTCTGAAGCTTTCTTT
CSVAGGRVKGSEAFF
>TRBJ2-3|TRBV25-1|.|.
TGTGCCAGCAGTGACGCGAGCACAGATACGCAGTATTTT
CASSDASTDTQYF
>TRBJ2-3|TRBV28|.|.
TGTGCCACCGCGACGCCTGCGCCCGGGACGTTCACAGATACGCAGTATTTT
CATATPAPGTFTDTQYF
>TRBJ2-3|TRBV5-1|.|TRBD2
TGCGCCAGCAGCTTGGCCTACGGGGGAGGACTAGCAGTGGTAGGGCAGTATTTT
CASSLAYGGGLAVVGQYF
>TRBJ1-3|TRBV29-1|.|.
TGCAGCGCTGGGACGGAAACTTCTGGAAACACCATATATTTT
CSAGTETSGNTIYF
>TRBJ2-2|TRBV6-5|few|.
TGTGCCAGCAGTTTGTCCACCGGGGAGCTGTTTTTT
CASSLSTGELFF
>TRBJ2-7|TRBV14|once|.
TGTGCCAGCAGCCCCCACGTCTACGAGCAGTACTTC
CASSPHVYEQYF
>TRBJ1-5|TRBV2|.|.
TGTGCCAGCAGTGAAGACACGGGTTGGCTAAGCAATCAGCCCCAGCATTTT
CASSEDTGWLSNQPQHF
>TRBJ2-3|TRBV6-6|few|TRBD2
TGTGCCAGCAGTCGGGACTATGGGGATACGCAGTATTTT
CASSRDYGDTQYF
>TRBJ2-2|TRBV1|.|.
TGCACCAGCAAGGCAGAGCCGAACACCGGGGAGCTGTTTTTT
CTSKAEPNTGELFF
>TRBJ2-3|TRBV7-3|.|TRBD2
TGTGCCAGCAGCATGACTAGCGGGATGGGGGATACGCAGTATTTT
CASSMTSGMGDTQYF
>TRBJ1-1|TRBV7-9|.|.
TGTGCCAGCAGCCCCCTAGGGGCAGGGAACACTGAAGCTTTCTTT
CASSPLGAGNTEAFF
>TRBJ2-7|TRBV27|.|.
TGTGCCAGCAGCCCCCGACGGGGAGGCTCCTACGAGCAGTACTTC
CASSPRRGGSYEQYF
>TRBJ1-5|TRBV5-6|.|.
TGTGCCATCGGGACGGGAACAGTAAACAATCAGCCCCAGCATTTT
CAIGTGTVNNQPQHF
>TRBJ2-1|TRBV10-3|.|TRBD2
TGTGCCATCAGGGGAAGGATCCTTACTAGCGGGAGTGGCAATGAGCAGTTCTTC
CAIRGRILTSGSGNEQFF
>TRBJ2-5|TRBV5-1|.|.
TGCGCCAGCAGCCATCTATCCACAGGGAATGGTAGGGAGACCCAGTACTTC
CASSHLSTGNGRETQYF
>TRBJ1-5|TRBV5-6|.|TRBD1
TGTGCCAGCAGCCCGACAGGGATGGGTCAGCCCCAGCATTTT
CASSPTGMGQPQHF
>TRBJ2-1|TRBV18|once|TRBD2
TGTGCCAGCTCGGCCTCTAGCGGGGGCTACAATGAGCAGTTCTTC
CASSASSGGYNEQFF
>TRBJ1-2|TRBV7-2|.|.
TGTGCCAATCGTAAGAACTATGGCTACACCTTC
CANRKNYGYTF
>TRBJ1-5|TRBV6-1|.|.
TGTGCCAGCAGTGATAACAGGGCAGCCCAGCCCCAGCATTTT
CASSDNRAAQPQHF
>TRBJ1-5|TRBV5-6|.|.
TGTGCCAGCAGCTTGTACAGTCTTAGCAATCAGCCCCAGCATTTT
CASSLYSLSNQPQHF
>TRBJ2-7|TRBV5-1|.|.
TGCGCCAGCAGCTTGGATCCCGGGTACGAGCAGTACTTC
CASSLDPGYEQYF
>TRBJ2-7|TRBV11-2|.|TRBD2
TGTGCCAGCAGCTCGGGACTAGCGGGAGGGGTTGGGCAGTACTTC
CASSSGLAGGVGQYF
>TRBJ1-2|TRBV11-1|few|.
TGTGCCAGCAGCAACAATGGGGATTCAAGCCGTGGCTACACCTTC
CASSNNGDSSRGYTF
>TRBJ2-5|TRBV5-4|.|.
TGTGCCAGCAGCTGGGAGAGCGAAGAGACCCAGTACTTC
CASSWESEETQYF
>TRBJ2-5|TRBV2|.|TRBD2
TGTGCCAGCAGTGAAGAAAGCGGGGGAGAGACCCAGTACTTC
CASSEESGGETQYF
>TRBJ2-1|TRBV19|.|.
TGTGCCAGTAGTATAGGGGTCCCATCTCGGCACAATGAGCAGTTCTTC
CASSIGVPSRHNEQFF
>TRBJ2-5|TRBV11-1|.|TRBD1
TGTGCCAGCAGCGCTTACTCCCGGACAGGACCTGAGACCCAGTACTTC
CASSAYSRTGPETQYF
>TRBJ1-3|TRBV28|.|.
TGTGCCAGCAGTTTAAGGGAAAACACCATATATTTT
CASSLRENTIYF
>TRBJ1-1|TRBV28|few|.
TGTGCCAGCAGTTTGTGGGGGAGGAACACTGAAGCTTTCTTT
CASSLWGRNTEAFF
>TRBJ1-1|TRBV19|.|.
TGTGCCAGTAGTATAGGATGGCAGGCTGAAGCTTTCTTT
CASSIGWQAEAFF
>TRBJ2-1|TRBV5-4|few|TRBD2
TGTGCCAGCAGCTTGGGTGGCGGGAGGGCCGAGGGAGAGCAGTTCTTC
CASSLGGGRAEGEQFF
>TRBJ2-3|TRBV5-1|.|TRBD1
TGCGCCAGCAGCCCCGGACAGGGGGCTTCAGATACGCAGTATTTT
CASSPGQGASDTQYF
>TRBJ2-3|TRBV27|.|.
TGTGCCAGCAGTTTAAGGCGGGGTCTCACAGATACGCAGTATTTT
CASSLRRGLTDTQYF
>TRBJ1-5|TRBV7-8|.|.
TGTGCCAGCAGCTCCAGCCCCCCGACAGGTCACGCCCAGCATTTT
CASSSSPPTGHAQHF
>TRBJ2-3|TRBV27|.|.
TGTGCCAGCAGTTTAACTGTTAGCACAGATACGCAGTATTTT
CASSLTVSTDTQYF
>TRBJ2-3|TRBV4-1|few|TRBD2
TGCGCCAGCAGCCAAGTCCCAGAGACTAGCGGGAGGGTAGATACGCAGTATTTT
CASSQVPETSGRVDTQYF
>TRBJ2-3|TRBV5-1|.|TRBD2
TGCGCCAGCAGACTAAGGACTAGCGTGAGCACAGATACGCAGTATTTT
CASRLRTSVSTDTQYF
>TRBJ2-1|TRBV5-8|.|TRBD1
TGTGCCAGCAGCTATGACAGGGGACACAATGAGCAGTTCTTC
CASSYDRGHNEQFF
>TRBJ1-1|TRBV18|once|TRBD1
TGTGCCAGCTCACCAAGTTCCGTCGGGGCAGGGGGGGCCACTGAAGCTTTCTTT
CASSPSSVGAGGATEAFF
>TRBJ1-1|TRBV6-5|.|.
TGTGCCAGCAGTTATTGGGGTAACACTGAAGCTTTCTTT
CASSYWGNTEAFF
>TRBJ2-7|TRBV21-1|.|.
TGTGCCAGCAGCAAAGATTGGGACAGGGGCTCCTACGAGCAGTACTTC
CASSKDWDRGSYEQYF
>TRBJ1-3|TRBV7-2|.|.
TGTGCCAGCAGCTTAGGGGACTTCTCTGGAAACACCATATATTTT
CASSLGDFSGNTIYF
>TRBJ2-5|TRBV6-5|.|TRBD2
TGTGCCAGCAGTTACCCCAGCGGGAGGGCCGGGGAGACCCAGTACTTC
CASSYPSGRAGETQYF
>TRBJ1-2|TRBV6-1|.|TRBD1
TGTGCCAGCAGTGCGACAGGGACCGGCTACACCTTC
CASSATGTGYTF
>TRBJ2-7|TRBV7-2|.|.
TGTGCCAGCAGCCAACCGAACGGAGGGAGCGAGCAGTACTTC
CASSQPNGGSEQYF
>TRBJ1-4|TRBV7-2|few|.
TGTGCCAGCAGCAAGATAGGGGGGACTAATGAAAAACTGTTTTTT
CASSKIGGTNEKLFF
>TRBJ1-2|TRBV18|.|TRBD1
TGTGCCAGCTCCCCCACAGGGGACTATGGCTACACCTTC
CASSPTGDYGYTF
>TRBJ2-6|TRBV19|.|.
TGTGCCAGTAGTGCCAGGGGTCCTGGGGCCAACGTCCTGACTTTC
CASSARGPGANVLTF